This T cell receptor (beta chain) was sequenced in a study of T cell changes during pregnancy in multiple sclerosis. Germline lookup yields CDR1 SNHLY and CDR2 FYNNEI. V dropped 8 bases and J dropped 0 bases, with 5 bases sitting between them. The CDR3 contains 11 residues. Sequenced by immunoSEQ multiplex PCR; TCRdb stores in-frame clones only, minus some. The sample includes around 84,000 clones, approximately 95% of them seen just once. The chain has TRBV2 and TRBJ2-7; no firm D call. The specimen comprised peripheral blood, sampled in the second trimester of pregnancy. The TCR was taken from a female donor in good health, enrolled as a control in a pregnancy study. The CDR3 bases are TGTGCCAGCCTAGACTCCTACGAGCAGTACTTC. Its protein product is CASLDSYEQYF.